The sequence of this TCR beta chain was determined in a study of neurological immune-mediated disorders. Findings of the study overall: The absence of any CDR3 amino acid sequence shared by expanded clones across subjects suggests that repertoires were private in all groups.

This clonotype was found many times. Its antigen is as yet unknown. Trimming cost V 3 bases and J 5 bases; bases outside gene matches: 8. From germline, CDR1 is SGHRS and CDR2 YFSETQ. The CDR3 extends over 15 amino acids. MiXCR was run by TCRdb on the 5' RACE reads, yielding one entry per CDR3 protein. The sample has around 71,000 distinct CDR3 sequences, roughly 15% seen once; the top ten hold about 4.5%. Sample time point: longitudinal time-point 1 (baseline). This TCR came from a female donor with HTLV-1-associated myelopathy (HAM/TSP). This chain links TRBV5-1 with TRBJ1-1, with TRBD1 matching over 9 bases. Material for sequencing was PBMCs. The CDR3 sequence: CASSSGTGQATEAFF. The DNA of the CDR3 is TGCGCCAGCAGCTCGGGGACAGGGCAGGCGACTGAAGCTTTCTTT.